Each of the 4 T cell receptor beta chains below was sequenced from the same sample in a study of Siglec-9 on CD8 T cells in melanoma. Some clones are missing from TCRdb's copy, which holds only in-frame ones; the method was immunoSEQ multiplex PCR. The profile shows over 30,000 clones, about four fifths of them singletons. The sample was Siglec-9- CD8+ T cells sorted from blood. The receptors were gathered from a human donor in good health.

J is TRBJ2-1 and V is TRBV10-2; D is possibly TRBD1 (8 bases). CDR3 length: 14 residues. V lost 8 bases and J 3 bases, leaving 14 bases between the germline ends. Germline V gene data show CDR1 as WSHSY and CDR2 as SAAADI. Here the CDR3 DNA reads TGCGCCAGCCATACAGGGGGGGTCTACAATGAGCAGTTCTTC. Its protein is CASHTGGVYNEQFF.

The chain links TRBV5-4 to TRBJ1-1, with D tentatively TRBD1 (5 bases). Trimming stripped 4 bases from V and 4 bases from J, with 11 bases between. Germline CDR1 reads SGHNT; CDR2 reads YYREEE (reference sequence). This CDR3 has 13 residues. CDR3 DNA sequence: TGTGCCAGCAGCATCTCCAGGGCCACTGAAGCTTTCTTT. It translates to CASSISRATEAFF. The entire variable domain, with the rest obtained from reference TRBV5-4 and TRBJ1-1, is as follows: ETGVTQSPTHLIKTRGQQVTLRCSSQSGHNTVSWYQQALGQGPQFIFQYYREEENGRGNFPPRFSGLQFPNYSSELNVNALELDDSALYLCASSISRATEAFFGQGTRLTVV.

This clone was observed once. J is TRBJ2-1 and V is TRBV9; 12 nucleotides match TRBD2. Germline loops: CDR1 SGDLS, CDR2 YYNGEE. V dropped 3 bases and J dropped 0; count of bases not matched to a gene: 16. The CDR3 consists of 21 residues. DNA for the CDR3: TGTGCCAGCAGCGGACCGAGGGCGGGACTAGCGGGTAGCAGCTCCTACAATGAGCAGTTCTTC. Protein sequence: CASSGPRAGLAGSSSYNEQFF.

This chain connects TRBV4-2 to TRBJ2-2; D is uncertain. CDR3 length: 16 residues. With 1 base removed from V and 8 bases from J, the gap between germline ends came to 17 bases. The germline V gene has CDR1 LGHNA and CDR2 YNFKEQ. DNA for the CDR3: TGTGCCAGCAGCCAAGTAGGGCTTGAGATACAGGGGGAGCTGTTTTTT. Protein product: CASSQVGLEIQGELFF.